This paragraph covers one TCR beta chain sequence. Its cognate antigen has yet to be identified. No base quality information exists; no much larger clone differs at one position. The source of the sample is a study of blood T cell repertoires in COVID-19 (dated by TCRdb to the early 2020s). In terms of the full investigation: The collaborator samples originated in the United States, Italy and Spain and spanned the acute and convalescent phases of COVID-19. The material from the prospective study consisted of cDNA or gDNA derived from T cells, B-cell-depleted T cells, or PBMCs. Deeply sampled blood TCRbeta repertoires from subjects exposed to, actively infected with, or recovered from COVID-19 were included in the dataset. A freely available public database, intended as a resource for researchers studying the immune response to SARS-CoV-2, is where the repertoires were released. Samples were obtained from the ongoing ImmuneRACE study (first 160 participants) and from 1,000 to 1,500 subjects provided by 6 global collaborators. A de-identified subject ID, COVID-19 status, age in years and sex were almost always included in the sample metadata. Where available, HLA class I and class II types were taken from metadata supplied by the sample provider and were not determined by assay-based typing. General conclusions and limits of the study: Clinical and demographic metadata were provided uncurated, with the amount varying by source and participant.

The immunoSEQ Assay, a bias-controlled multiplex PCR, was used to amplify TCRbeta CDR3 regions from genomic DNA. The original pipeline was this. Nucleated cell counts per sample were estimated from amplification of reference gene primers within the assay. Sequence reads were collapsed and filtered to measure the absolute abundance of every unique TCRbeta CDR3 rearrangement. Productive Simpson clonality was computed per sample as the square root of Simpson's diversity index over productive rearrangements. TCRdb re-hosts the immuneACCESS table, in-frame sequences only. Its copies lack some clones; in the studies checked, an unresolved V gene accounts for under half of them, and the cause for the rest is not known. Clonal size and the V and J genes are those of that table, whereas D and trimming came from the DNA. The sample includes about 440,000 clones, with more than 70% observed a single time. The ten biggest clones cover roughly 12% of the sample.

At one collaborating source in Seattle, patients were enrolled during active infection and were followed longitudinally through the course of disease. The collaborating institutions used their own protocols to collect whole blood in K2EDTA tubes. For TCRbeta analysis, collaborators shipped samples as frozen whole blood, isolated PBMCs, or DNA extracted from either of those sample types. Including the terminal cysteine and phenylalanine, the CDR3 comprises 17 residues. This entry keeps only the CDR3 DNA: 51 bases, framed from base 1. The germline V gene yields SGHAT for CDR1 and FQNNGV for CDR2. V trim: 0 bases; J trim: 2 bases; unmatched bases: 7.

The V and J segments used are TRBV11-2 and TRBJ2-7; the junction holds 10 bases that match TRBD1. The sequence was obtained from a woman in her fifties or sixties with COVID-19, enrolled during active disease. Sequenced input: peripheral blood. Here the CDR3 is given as CASSLDPETGGTYEQYF. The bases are TGTGCCAGCAGCTTAGATCCGGAGACAGGGGGCACCTACGAGCAGTACTTC.